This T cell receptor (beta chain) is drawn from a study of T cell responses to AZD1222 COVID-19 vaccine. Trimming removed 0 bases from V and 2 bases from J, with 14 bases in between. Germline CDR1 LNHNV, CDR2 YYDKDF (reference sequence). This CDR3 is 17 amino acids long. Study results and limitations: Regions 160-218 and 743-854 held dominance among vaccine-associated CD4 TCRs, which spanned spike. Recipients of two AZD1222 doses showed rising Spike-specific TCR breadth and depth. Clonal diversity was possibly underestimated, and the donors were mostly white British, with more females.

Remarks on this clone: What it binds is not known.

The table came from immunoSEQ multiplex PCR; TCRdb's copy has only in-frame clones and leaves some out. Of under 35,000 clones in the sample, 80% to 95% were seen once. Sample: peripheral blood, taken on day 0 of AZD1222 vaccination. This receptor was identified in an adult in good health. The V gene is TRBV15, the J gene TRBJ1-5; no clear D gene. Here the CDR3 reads CATSRDAGRRGNQPQHF. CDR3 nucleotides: TGTGCCACCAGCAGAGATGCCGGACGGCGCGGCAATCAGCCCCAGCATTTT.